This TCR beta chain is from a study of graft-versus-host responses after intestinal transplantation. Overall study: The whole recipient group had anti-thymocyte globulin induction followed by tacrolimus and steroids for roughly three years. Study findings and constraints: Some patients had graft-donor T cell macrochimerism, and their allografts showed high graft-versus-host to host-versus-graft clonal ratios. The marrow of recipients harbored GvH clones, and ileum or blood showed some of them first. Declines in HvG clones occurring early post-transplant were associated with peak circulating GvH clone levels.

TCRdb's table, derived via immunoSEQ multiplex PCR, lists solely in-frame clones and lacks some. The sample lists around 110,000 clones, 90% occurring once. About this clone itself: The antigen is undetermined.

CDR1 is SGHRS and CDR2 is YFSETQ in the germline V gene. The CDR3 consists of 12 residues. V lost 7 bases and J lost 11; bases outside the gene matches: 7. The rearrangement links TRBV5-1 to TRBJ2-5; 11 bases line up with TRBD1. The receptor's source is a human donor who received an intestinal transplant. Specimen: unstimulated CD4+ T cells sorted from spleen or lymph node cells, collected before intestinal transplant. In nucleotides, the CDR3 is TGCGCCAGCGTCGGGGACAGGGGGGAGCAGTACTTC. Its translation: CASVGDRGEQYF.